This is a list of T cell receptor beta chains from one sample in a study of blood T cells in healthy people across ages. TCRdb re-called the 5' RACE reads through MiXCR, storing one row per CDR3 protein. Here the sample spans around 1,000,000 distinct CDR3 sequences, approximately 26% being singletons. Another study also made use of these data, one on T cells of mothers and their children.

The specimen was blood. The receptors were gathered from a girl aged 2-15 years in good health. Each CDR3 is given with its conserved first and last residue. D genes are given only for firm matches. The size field is filled for only some rows; it gives once, few, many or a size class.

V gene: TRBV5-1; J gene: TRBJ2-3; D gene: NA; clone size: NA; CDR3 DNA: TGCGCCAGCAGATCGGAGCGCACAGATACGCAGTATTTT; CDR3 protein: CASRSERTDTQYF
V gene: TRBV5-1; J gene: TRBJ1-2; D gene: NA; clone size: NA; CDR3 DNA: TGCGCCAGCAGCTTAACGGTTTCTAGTGGCTACACCTTC; CDR3 protein: CASSLTVSSGYTF
V gene: TRBV5-1; J gene: TRBJ2-7; D gene: NA; clone size: many; CDR3 DNA: TGCGCCAGCAGCTCTGGACAGAACTCCTACGAGCAGTACTTC; CDR3 protein: CASSSGQNSYEQYF
V gene: TRBV6-1; J gene: TRBJ2-1; D gene: NA; clone size: NA; CDR3 DNA: TGTGCCAGCAGTGAAGATGACTACAATGAGCAGTTCTTC; CDR3 protein: CASSEDDYNEQFF
V gene: TRBV11-1; J gene: TRBJ2-1; D gene: NA; clone size: NA; CDR3 DNA: TGTGCCAGCAGCTTCAAGGGCCCCGTAAATGAGCAGTTCTTC; CDR3 protein: CASSFKGPVNEQFF
V gene: TRBV7-2; J gene: TRBJ2-3; D gene: TRBD2; clone size: few; CDR3 DNA: TGTGCCAGCAGCGGTCCGGTTGGATTCGAGCGGGGTAGCACAGATACGCAGTATTTT; CDR3 protein: CASSGPVGFERGSTDTQYF
V gene: TRBV18; J gene: TRBJ1-1; D gene: NA; clone size: many; CDR3 DNA: TGTGCCAGCTCACCCGTCGGGGCCGACACTGAAGCTTTCTTT; CDR3 protein: CASSPVGADTEAFF
V gene: TRBV19; J gene: TRBJ1-4; D gene: NA; clone size: NA; CDR3 DNA: TGTGCCAGTAGTCTCTTGCAGACAACTAATGAAAAACTGTTTTTT; CDR3 protein: CASSLLQTTNEKLFF
V gene: TRBV12-3/TRBV12-4; J gene: TRBJ1-5; D gene: NA; clone size: NA; CDR3 DNA: TGTGCCAGCAGTCAGGACTGGCTGATGAATCAGCCCCAGCATTTT; CDR3 protein: CASSQDWLMNQPQHF
V gene: TRBV6-1; J gene: TRBJ1-1; D gene: NA; clone size: NA; CDR3 DNA: TGTGCCGGCAGTGACTACGGGGCCAGCAAGTATGTTGTCTTT; CDR3 protein: CAGSDYGASKYVVF
V gene: TRBV3-1; J gene: TRBJ1-4; D gene: NA; clone size: few; CDR3 DNA: TGTGCCAGCAGCCAAGAATTTCAGACAGAGGAGGAAAAACTGTTTTTT; CDR3 protein: CASSQEFQTEEEKLFF
V gene: TRBV11-1; J gene: TRBJ2-2; D gene: NA; clone size: once; CDR3 DNA: TGTGCGAGCAACTCGGGGTTCTCCGGGGAGCTGTTTTTT; CDR3 protein: CASNSGFSGELFF
V gene: TRBV2; J gene: TRBJ2-7; D gene: NA; clone size: NA; CDR3 DNA: TGTGCCAGCCGGGACATATACGAGCAGTACTTC; CDR3 protein: CASRDIYEQYF